This entry is about one TCR beta chain. Its specificity is not known. This CDR3 region has 15 residues. Germline V gives CDR1 SGHRS, CDR2 YFSETQ. Trimming at V came to 4 bases and at J to 0 bases, leaving 2 bases not matched to a gene. Clones were sequenced by immunoSEQ multiplex PCR, and TCRdb holds only the in-frame ones, with some missing. The sample yields some 100,000 clones, 80% to 90% seen once. The data stem from a study of identifying expanded T cells in peripheral blood. Study-wide points: Clone count variance between roughly 2-week samples rose with total template count.

This receptor was taken from a person aged 18 to 70 in good health. The V gene is TRBV5-1, the J gene TRBJ2-7; 12 positions agree with TRBD2. Specimen: blood. The DNA for the CDR3 is TGCGCCAGCAGCCCGGGACTAGCGGGCTCCTACGAGCAGTACTTC. Protein sequence: CASSPGLAGSYEQYF.